This is a list of T cell receptor beta chains from one sample in a study of blood T cell repertoires in COVID-19. Method: immunoSEQ multiplex PCR; TCRdb's copy keeps in-frame clones and lacks some. Of over 200,000 clones listed, over 70% are singletons. The sequenced sample was peripheral blood. The receptors here all came from a man in his forties with acute or convalescent COVID-19. Both conserved end residues are part of each CDR3. Each record gives: V gene, clone size, J gene, CDR3 protein. Clone size is stated in some rows and not others, as once, few, many or a class when expanded.

>TRBV19|.|TRBJ1-5
CASSIRGNRGQPQHF
>TRBV6-4|few|TRBJ2-1
CASSAGGVYNEQFF
>TRBV5-8|.|TRBJ2-1
CASSLRWVRGSYNEQFF
>TRBV7-3|once|TRBJ2-1
CASSLYGLNSYNEQFF
>TRBV19|.|TRBJ2-3
CATKRTSGSNTQYF
>TRBV19|.|TRBJ1-3
CASSMSAGIRYRGNTIYF
>TRBV5-1|.|TRBJ2-5
CASSSLADGGETQYF
>TRBV12-3/TRBV12-4|.|TRBJ2-7
CASSSPGQAEQYF
>TRBV5-4|.|TRBJ2-1
CASSVTTIAGGQYNEQFF
>TRBV12-3/TRBV12-4|.|TRBJ2-7
CASSRSLFYEQYF
>TRBV7-2|.|TRBJ2-5
CASSLGSVRETQYF
>TRBV2|.|TRBJ1-6
CASTGTGGVGGSPLHF
>TRBV29-1|.|TRBJ1-1
CSADGLMNTEAFF
>TRBV18|.|TRBJ1-2
CASSPGTGMDYGYTF
>TRBV5-5|.|TRBJ1-2
CASSPGAGLRENYGYTF
>TRBV5-1|.|TRBJ1-1
CASSLASTQGGTEAFF
>TRBV15|.|TRBJ2-1
CATSRAEAGPNEQFF
>TRBV14|.|TRBJ1-4
CASSPRLFEKLFF
>TRBV5-1|.|TRBJ2-7
CASSLEGGLAGYEQYF
>TRBV6-5|.|TRBJ1-5
CASGRDKVAQPQHF
>TRBV5-1|.|TRBJ2-7
CASSLDGRGSYEQYF
>TRBV27|.|TRBJ1-5
CASSRGGRDQPQHF
>TRBV12-5|.|TRBJ2-3
CASGLSGTQYF
>TRBV11-3|.|TRBJ1-5
CARNIGVEVINQPQHF
>TRBV10-3|.|TRBJ1-1
CAIKTGKDTEAFF
>TRBV7-2|few|TRBJ1-6
CASSFPDRGNNSPLHF
>TRBV15|few|TRBJ2-3
CATSRGGGRMDTQYF
>TRBV7-2|.|TRBJ1-2
CASSLRGQGKGYTF
>TRBV5-1|.|TRBJ2-7
CASSRTGDTYEQYF
>TRBV6-1|few|TRBJ1-5
CASSGVTGGGGQPQHF
>TRBV7-2|.|TRBJ1-1
CASSSGQAYEAFF
>TRBV15|.|TRBJ1-3
CATSREGRAVDTIYF
>TRBV28|.|TRBJ2-1
CASRRPDYNEQFF
>TRBV9|.|TRBJ2-2
CASSPPGLRNTGELFF
>TRBV7-2|.|TRBJ1-5
CASSLGGGGNQPQHF
>TRBV2|.|TRBJ1-5
CASSEWDRGAQPQHF
>TRBV4-1|.|TRBJ1-4
CASSQDGTGAEKLFF
>TRBV2|once|TRBJ1-2
CASKQGWGYTF
>TRBV5-1|.|TRBJ2-1
CASSLGYQVAPEQFF
>TRBV9|.|TRBJ1-2
CASTFSRTGNYGYTF
>TRBV5-6|.|TRBJ2-3
CASSLGGGASTDTQYF
>TRBV27|.|TRBJ1-5
CASSMGRGDQPQHF
>TRBV18|.|TRBJ2-1
CASSQGQHNEQFF
>TRBV5-1|.|TRBJ2-5
CASSLDLETQYF
>TRBV30|.|TRBJ1-1
CAWSDRGYTEAFF
>TRBV6-2/TRBV6-3|.|TRBJ1-2
CASSFGQAYGYTF